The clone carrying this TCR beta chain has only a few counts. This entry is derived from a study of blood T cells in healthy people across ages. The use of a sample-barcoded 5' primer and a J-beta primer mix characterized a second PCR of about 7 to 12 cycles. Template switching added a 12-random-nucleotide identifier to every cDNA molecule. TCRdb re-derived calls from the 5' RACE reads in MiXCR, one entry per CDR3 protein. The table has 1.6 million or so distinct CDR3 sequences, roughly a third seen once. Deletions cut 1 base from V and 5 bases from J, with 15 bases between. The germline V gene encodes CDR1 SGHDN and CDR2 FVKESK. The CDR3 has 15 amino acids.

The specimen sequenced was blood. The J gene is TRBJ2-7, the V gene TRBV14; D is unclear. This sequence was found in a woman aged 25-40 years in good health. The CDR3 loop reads CASSQGLKAIHEQYF. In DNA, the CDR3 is TGTGCCAGCAGCCAAGGTCTCAAGGCGATCCACGAGCAGTACTTC. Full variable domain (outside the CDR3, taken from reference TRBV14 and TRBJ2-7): EAGVTQFPSHSVIEKGQTVTLRCDPISGHDNLYWYRRVMGKEIKFLLHFVKESKQDESGMPNNRFLAERTGGTYSTLKVQPAELEDSGVYFCASSQGLKAIHEQYFGPGTRLTVT.